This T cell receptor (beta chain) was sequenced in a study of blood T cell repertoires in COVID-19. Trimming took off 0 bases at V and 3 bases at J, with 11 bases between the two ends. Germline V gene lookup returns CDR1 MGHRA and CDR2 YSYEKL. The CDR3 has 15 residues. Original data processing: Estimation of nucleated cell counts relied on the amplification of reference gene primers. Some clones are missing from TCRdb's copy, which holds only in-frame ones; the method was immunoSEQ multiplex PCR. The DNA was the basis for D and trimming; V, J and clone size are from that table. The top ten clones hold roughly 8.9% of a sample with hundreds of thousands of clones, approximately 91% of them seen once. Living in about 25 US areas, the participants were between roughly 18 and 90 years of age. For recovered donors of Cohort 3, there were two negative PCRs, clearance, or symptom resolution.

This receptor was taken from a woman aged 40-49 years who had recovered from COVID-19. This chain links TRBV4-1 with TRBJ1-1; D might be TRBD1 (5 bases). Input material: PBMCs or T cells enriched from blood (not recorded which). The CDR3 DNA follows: TGCGCCAGCAGCCAAGATTTACAGGTTTACACTGAAGCTTTCTTT. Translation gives CASSQDLQVYTEAFF.